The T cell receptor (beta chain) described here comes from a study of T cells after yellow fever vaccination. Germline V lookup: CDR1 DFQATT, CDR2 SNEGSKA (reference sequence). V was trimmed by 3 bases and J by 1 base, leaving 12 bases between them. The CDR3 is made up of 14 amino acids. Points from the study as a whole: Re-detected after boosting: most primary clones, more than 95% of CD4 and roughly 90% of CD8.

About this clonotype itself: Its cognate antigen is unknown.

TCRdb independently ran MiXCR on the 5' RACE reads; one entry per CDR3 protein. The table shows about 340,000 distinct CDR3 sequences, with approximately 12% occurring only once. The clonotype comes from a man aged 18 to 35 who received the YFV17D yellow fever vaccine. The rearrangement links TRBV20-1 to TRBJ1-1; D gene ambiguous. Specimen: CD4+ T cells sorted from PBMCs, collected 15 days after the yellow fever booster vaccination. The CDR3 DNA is TGCAGTGCTAGGCCGGGAGATGGGAACACTGAAGCTTTCTTT. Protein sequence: CSARPGDGNTEAFF.